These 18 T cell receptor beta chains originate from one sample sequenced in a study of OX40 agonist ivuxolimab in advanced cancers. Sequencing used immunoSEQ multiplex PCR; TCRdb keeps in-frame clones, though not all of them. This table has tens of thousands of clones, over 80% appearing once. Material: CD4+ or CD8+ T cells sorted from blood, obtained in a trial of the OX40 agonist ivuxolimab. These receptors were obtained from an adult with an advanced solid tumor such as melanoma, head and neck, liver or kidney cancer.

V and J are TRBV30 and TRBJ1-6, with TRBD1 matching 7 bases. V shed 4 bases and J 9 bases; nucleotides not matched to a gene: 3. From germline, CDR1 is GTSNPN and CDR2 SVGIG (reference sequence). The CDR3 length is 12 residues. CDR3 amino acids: CAWNRGSSPLHF. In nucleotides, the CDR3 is TGTGCCTGGAACAGGGGTAGTTCACCCCTCCACTTT.

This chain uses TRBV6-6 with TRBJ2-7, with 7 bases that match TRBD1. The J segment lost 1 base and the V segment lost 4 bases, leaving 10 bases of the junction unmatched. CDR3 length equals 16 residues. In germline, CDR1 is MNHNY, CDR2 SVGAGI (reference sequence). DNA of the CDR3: TGTGCCAGCAGTTCTCTTCCTCCGGGACAGTCCTACGAGCAGTACTTC. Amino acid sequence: CASSSLPPGQSYEQYF.

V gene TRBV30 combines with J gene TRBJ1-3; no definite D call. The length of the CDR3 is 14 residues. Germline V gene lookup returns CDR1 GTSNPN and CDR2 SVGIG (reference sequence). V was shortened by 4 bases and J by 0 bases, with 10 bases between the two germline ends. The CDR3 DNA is TGTGCCTGGAAGAAAGGGAACTCTGGAAACACCATATATTTT. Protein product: CAWKKGNSGNTIYF.

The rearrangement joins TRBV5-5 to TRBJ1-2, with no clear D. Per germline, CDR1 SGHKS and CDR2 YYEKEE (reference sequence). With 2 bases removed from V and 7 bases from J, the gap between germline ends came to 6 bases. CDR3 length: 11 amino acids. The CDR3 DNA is TGTGCCAGCAGCTTATTACTTGGCTACACCTTC. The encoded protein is CASSLLLGYTF. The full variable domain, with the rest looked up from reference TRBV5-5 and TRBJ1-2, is DAGVTQSPTHLIKTRGQQVTLRCSPISGHKSVSWYQQVLGQGPQFIFQYYEKEERGRGNFPDRFSARQFPNYSSELNVNALLLGDSALYLCASSLLLGYTFGSGTRLTVV.

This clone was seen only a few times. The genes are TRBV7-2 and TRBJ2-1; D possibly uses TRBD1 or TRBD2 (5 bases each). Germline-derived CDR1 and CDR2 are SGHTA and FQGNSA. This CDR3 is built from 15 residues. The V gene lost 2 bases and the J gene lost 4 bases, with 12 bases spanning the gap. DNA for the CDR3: TGTGCCAGCAGCTTAATCCAGGGAGCGTACAATGAGCAGTTCTTC. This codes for CASSLIQGAYNEQFF.

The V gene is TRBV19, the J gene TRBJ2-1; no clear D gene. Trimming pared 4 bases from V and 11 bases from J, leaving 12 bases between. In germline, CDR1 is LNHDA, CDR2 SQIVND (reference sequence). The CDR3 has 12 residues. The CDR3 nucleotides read TGTGCCAGTAGTACGACCCCGTCGAAGCAGTTCTTC. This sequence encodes CASSTTPSKQFF.

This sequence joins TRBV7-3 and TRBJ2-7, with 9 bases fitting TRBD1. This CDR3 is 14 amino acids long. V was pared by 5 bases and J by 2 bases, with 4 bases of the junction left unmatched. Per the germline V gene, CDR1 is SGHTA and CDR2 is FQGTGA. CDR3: CASSPGQGPYEQYF. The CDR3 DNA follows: TGTGCCAGCAGCCCTGGACAGGGGCCCTACGAGCAGTACTTC.

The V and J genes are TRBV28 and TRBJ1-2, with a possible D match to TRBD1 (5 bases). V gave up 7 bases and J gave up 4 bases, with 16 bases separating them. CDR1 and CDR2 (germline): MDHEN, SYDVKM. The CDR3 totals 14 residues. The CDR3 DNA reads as TGTGCCAGCAAGGAAACGGGGCCATCCTATGGCTACACCTTC. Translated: CASKETGPSYGYTF.

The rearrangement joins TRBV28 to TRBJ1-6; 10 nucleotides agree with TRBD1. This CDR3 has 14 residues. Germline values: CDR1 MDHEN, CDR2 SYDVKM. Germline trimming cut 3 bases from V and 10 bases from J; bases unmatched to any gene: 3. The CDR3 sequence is CASSLDRGSSPLHF. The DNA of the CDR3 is TGTGCCAGCAGTTTGGACAGGGGGTCCTCACCCCTCCACTTT.

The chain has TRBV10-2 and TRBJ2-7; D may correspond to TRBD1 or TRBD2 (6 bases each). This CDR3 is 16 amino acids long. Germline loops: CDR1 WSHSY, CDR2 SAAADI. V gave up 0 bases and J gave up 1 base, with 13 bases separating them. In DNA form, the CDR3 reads TGCGCCAGCAGTGAGTCAAGGTCGGGGGCTTCCTACGAGCAGTACTTC. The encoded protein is CASSESRSGASYEQYF.

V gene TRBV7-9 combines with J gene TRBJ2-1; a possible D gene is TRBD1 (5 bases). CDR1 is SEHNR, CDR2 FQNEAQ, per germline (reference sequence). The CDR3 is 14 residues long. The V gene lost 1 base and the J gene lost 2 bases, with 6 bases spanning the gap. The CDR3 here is CASSLGTTYNEQFF. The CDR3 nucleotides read TGTGCCAGCAGCTTAGGGACAACCTACAATGAGCAGTTCTTC.

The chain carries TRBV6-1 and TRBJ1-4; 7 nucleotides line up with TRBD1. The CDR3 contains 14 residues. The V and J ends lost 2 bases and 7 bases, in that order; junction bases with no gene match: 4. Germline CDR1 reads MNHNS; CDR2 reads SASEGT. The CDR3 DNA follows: TGTGCCAGCAGTGAAAGGGGGCTGGGTGAAAAACTGTTTTTT. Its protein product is CASSERGLGEKLFF.

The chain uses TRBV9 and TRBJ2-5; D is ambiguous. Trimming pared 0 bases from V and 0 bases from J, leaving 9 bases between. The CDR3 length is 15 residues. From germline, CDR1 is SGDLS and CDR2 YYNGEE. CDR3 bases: TGTGCCAGCAGCGTAGGGATAACAGACCAAGAGACCCAGTACTTC. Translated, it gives CASSVGITDQETQYF. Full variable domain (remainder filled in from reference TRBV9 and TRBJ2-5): DSGVTQTPKHLITATGQRVTLRCSPRSGDLSVYWYQQSLDQGLQFLIQYYNGEERAKGNILERFSAQQFPDLHSELNLSSLELGDSALYFCASSVGITDQETQYFGPGTRLLVL.

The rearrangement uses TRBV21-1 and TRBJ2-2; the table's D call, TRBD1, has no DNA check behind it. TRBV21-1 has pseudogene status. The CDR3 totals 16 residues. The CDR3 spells CASSKGAGKNTGELFF. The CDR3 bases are TGTGCCAGCAGCAAAGGGGCAGGGAAGAACACCGGGGAGCTGTTTTTT.

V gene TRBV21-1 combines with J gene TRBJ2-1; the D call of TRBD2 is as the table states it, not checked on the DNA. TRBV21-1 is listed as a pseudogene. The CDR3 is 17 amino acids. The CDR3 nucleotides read TGTGCCAGCAGCGGCATACGTGAGCGGGAGCCTGGGGATGAGCAGTTCTTC. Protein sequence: CASSGIREREPGDEQFF.

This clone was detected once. Written as DNA, the CDR3 is TGTGCCAGCAGCTTTCTGGACAACTACGAGCAGTACTTC. Its translation is CASSFLDNYEQYF. V and J are TRBV11-2 and TRBJ2-7; weak D call: TRBD1 (5 bases). The CDR3 is made up of 13 amino acids. V was shortened by 3 bases and J by 3 bases, with 9 bases between the two germline ends. Germline values: CDR1 SGHAT, CDR2 FQNNGV. Combining the CDR3 with reference TRBV11-2 and TRBJ2-7 gives the whole variable domain EAGVAQSPRYKIIEKRQSVAFWCNPISGHATLYWYQQILGQGPKLLIQFQNNGVVDDSQLPKDRFSAERLKGVDSTLKIQPAKLEDSAVYLCASSFLDNYEQYFGPGTRLTVT.

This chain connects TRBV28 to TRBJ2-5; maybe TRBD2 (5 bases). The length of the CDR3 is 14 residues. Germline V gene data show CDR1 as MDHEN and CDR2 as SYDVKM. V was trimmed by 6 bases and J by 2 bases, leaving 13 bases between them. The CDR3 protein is CASSSPTGQETQYF. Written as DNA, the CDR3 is TGTGCCAGCAGCTCGCCGACGGGGCAAGAGACCCAGTACTTC.

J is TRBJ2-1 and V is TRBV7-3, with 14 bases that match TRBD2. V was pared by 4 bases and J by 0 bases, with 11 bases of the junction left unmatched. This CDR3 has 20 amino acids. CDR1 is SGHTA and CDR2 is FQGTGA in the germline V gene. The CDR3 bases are TGTGCCAGCAGCTCCCGACTGACTAGCGGGAGGGGGAGCTCCTACAATGAGCAGTTCTTC. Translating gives CASSSRLTSGRGSSYNEQFF.